This T cell receptor beta chain came from a study of Ad26.COV2.S vaccination and SARS-CoV-2 variants. About the study: Ad26.COV2.S arm of COV1001 included the donor. Ad26.COV2.S was injected intramuscularly once or twice, 56 days apart.

This table comes from immunoSEQ multiplex PCR, and its TCRdb copy is limited to in-frame clones, with some not included. The repertoire holds around 300,000 clones, with 80% to 90% as singletons. The table lists this clone with a few counts. Its target is unknown. Treatment noted: about 20 received Ad26.COV2.S at low or high dose, single or two shots; five or six received placebo; per-sample allocation not given. The investigators took samples on day 63 after the first vaccine or placebo injection. Study-level points and caveats: Non-spike TCR breadth did not differ much between vaccine and placebo recipients.

This TCR came from a person between 18 and 59 years old who received the Ad26.COV2.S COVID-19 vaccine or a placebo. The sample consisted of peripheral blood, taken in a trial of Ad26.COV2.S vaccine versus placebo.

The CDR3 region has the DNA TGCGCCAGCAGCATGGACAGGGATGAAAAACTGTTTTTT. This codes for CASSMDRDEKLFF. This chain links TRBV10-1 with TRBJ1-4, with 8 positions matching TRBD1. With 6 bases clipped from V and 6 bases from J, the junction kept 3 bases outside the gene matches. This CDR3 spans 13 amino acids. Germline loops: CDR1 WNHNN, CDR2 SYGVQD (reference sequence).